A single sample is the source of the 18 T cell receptor beta chains below, sequenced in a study of cytomegalovirus exposure and HLA in healthy donors. Clones were read by immunoSEQ multiplex PCR, and TCRdb kept only the in-frame ones, dropping some. The sample holds roughly 220,000 clones, over 80% seen once. The sequenced sample was PBMCs. Source of these receptors: a woman in her thirties in good health and CMV-seropositive.

The chain has TRBV28 and TRBJ2-1; TRBD1 might be the D (5 bases). V was trimmed by 6 bases and J by 8 bases, leaving 20 bases between them. The CDR3 covers 15 residues. Germline CDR1 is MDHEN and CDR2 is SYDVKM. CDR3 loop: CASSRQTQFQDEQFF. The CDR3 DNA reads TGTGCCAGCAGCCGACAGACCCAATTCCAAGATGAGCAGTTCTTC. The full variable domain, its missing parts supplied by reference TRBV28 and TRBJ2-1, is DVKVTQSSRYLVKRTGEKVFLECVQDMDHENMFWYRQDPGLGLRLIYFSYDVKMKEKGDIPEGYSVSREKKERFSLILESASTNQTSMYLCASSRQTQFQDEQFFGPGTRLTVL.

V usage is TRBV5-1 and J usage is TRBJ2-7; 8 bases match TRBD1. The V and J ends lost 0 bases and 1 base, in that order; junction bases with no gene match: 3. The CDR3 extends over 15 amino acids. Germline CDR1 reads SGHRS; CDR2 reads YFSETQ. The CDR3 protein is CASSLVWDRSYEQYF. For the CDR3, the DNA is TGCGCCAGCAGCTTGGTTTGGGACAGGTCCTACGAGCAGTACTTC.

In this sample, this clone turned up a few times. The junction departs from germline at one end; a sequencing error may be responsible. V gene TRBV9 combines with J gene TRBJ2-7, with 7 bases fitting TRBD1. Germline loops: CDR1 SGDLS, CDR2 YYNGEE. The CDR3 totals 15 residues. The CDR3 loop reads CASSAGQVPAYGQYF. In nucleotides, the CDR3 is TGTGCCAGCAGCGCCGGACAGGTTCCGGCCTACGGGCAGTACTTC. Full variable domain (remainder filled in from reference TRBV9 and TRBJ2-7): DSGVTQTPKHLITATGQRVTLRCSPRSGDLSVYWYQQSLDQGLQFLIQYYNGEERAKGNILERFSAQQFPDLHSELNLSSLELGDSALYFCASSAGQVPAYGQYFGPGTRLTVT.

The chain has TRBV10-1 and TRBJ1-1; 9 bases are a match to TRBD1. The CDR3 runs 15 residues. Trimming removed 2 bases from V and 2 bases from J; junction bases left unmatched: 3. Germline CDR1 reads WNHNN; CDR2 reads SYGVQD (reference sequence). This chain's CDR3 is CASSEDRGRNTEAFF. The CDR3 region has the DNA TGCGCCAGCAGTGAGGACAGGGGGAGAAACACTGAAGCTTTCTTT.

The chain employs TRBV7-2 and TRBJ2-7; D call uncertain. Trimming took off 5 bases at V and 3 bases at J, with 8 bases between the two ends. This CDR3 comprises 12 residues. CDR1 and CDR2 from the germline V gene are SGHTA and FQGNSA. CDR3 coding DNA: TGTGCCAGCAGCCCCGACAACTACGAGCAGTACTTC. Amino acids: CASSPDNYEQYF.

The chain couples TRBV30 to TRBJ2-1; D perhaps matches TRBD2 (5 bases). The CDR3 extends over 11 amino acids. Germline V gene data show CDR1 as GTSNPN and CDR2 as SVGIG (reference sequence). V lost 8 bases and J lost 16, with 21 bases in between. CDR3 DNA: TGTGCCCACGACCGGGGTTACCAATTTTTCTTC. Translating it yields CAHDRGYQFFF.

J is TRBJ1-5 and V is TRBV2, with TRBD1 matching 7 bases. Germline CDR1 and CDR2: SNHLY and FYNNEI. The CDR3 sequence is 14 residues long. V lost 5 bases, J lost 3 bases, and 4 bases stayed unmatched. The CDR3: CASSQQGINQPQHF. CDR3 DNA sequence: TGTGCCAGCAGTCAACAGGGGATCAATCAGCCCCAGCATTTT.

The rearrangement uses TRBV9 and TRBJ2-5; 7 bases are shared with TRBD2. In germline, CDR1 is SGDLS, CDR2 YYNGEE. This CDR3 is 14 amino acids long. V was clipped by 0 bases and J by 4 bases; unmatched bases: 3. This CDR3 reads CASSVGGGRETQYF. CDR3 DNA: TGTGCCAGCAGCGTAGGCGGCGGGAGAGAGACCCAGTACTTC.

For this clone: Other DNA sequences in this sample translate to the same CDR3. The gene calls are TRBV6-6 and TRBJ2-3; 11 bases are a match to TRBD2. Per germline, CDR1 MNHNY and CDR2 SVGAGI (reference sequence). Trimming took 0 bases from V and 3 from J; bases not matched to a gene: 2. The CDR3 loop spans 16 amino acids. CDR3 in amino acids: CASSYSIAGGTDTQYF. CDR3 DNA: TGTGCCAGCAGTTACTCGATAGCGGGAGGGACAGATACGCAGTATTTT.

This clone appeared once. The rearrangement links TRBV6-6 to TRBJ2-7, with TRBD2 matching over 11 bases. Germline CDR1 and CDR2: MNHNY and SVGAGI (reference sequence). The CDR3 runs to 15 residues. V shed 10 bases, J shed 3 bases, and the junction held 11 bases outside the gene matches. Written as DNA, the CDR3 is TGTGCCACCAGACTAGCGGGAAACCAAAACTACGAGCAGTACTTC. Protein product: CATRLAGNQNYEQYF.

CDR3 in amino acids: CSAATGWEAFF. CDR3 bases: TGCAGTGCCGCAACCGGATGGGAGGCTTTCTTT. The chain employs TRBV20-1 and TRBJ1-1; D ambiguous. Germline lookup yields CDR1 DFQATT and CDR2 SNEGSKA (reference sequence). This CDR3 spans 11 amino acids. V lost 6 bases to trimming and J lost 11 bases, with 16 bases between them.

This chain joins TRBV19 and TRBJ2-5; TRBD2 agrees at 7 bases. Germline V CDR1 and CDR2: LNHDA, SQIVND (reference sequence). J gave up 1 base and V 3 bases, and 5 bases lay outside the gene matches. This CDR3 spans 15 amino acids. CDR3 sequence (DNA): TGTGCCAGTAGTATGCGGGGGAACTCCCAAGAGACCCAGTACTTC. It encodes CASSMRGNSQETQYF.

The CDR3: CASSEWGLGQGSSYEQYF. The DNA for the CDR3 is TGTGCCAGCAGTGAATGGGGGCTAGGACAGGGGAGCTCCTACGAGCAGTACTTC. The V call is TRBV6-1, the J call TRBJ2-7, with 9 positions matching TRBD1. The CDR3 contains 18 residues. V trimming: 2 bases; J trimming: 0 bases; junction bases outside the gene matches: 11. From germline, CDR1 is MNHNS and CDR2 SASEGT.

This clone has only one observation. At one end the junction does not follow the germline gene, possibly because of a read error. This chain joins TRBV29-1 and TRBJ2-4; 12 bases fit TRBD2. The CDR3 covers 15 residues. CDR1 is SQVTM, CDR2 ANQGSEA, per germline. In nucleotides, the CDR3 is TGCAGCGCTGGAGTCAGGACTAGCGGGATGAACACTCAGTACTTC. It yields the protein CSAGVRTSGMNTQYF.

This clone was seen a handful of times. The sample has other DNA sequences that encode this CDR3 too. This rearrangement joins TRBV27 to TRBJ2-1, with unresolved D. Trimming left V 3 bases short and J 3 bases short, with 0 bases between. CDR1 and CDR2 (germline): MNHEY, SMNVEV (reference sequence). This CDR3 is built from 11 residues. The CDR3 spells CASSFYNEQFF. Here the CDR3 DNA reads TGTGCCAGCAGTTTCTACAATGAGCAGTTCTTC.

This sequence joins TRBV29-1 and TRBJ1-2, with D possibly being TRBD1 (6 bases). CDR3 length equals 11 residues. V lost 4 bases and J lost 8, with 11 bases in between. Germline V gene lookup returns CDR1 SQVTM and CDR2 ANQGSEA. CDR3 DNA: TGCAGCGTTGGGGGGGCTGAGGGCTACACCTTC. Translation: CSVGGAEGYTF.

The genes are TRBV5-6 and TRBJ2-2; D gene unclear. Germline V gene lookup returns CDR1 SGHDT and CDR2 YYEEEE. The CDR3 has 13 residues. Trimming removed 1 base at V and 5 bases at J, with 6 bases between. CDR3 bases: TGTGCCAGCAGCTTGATAAGTACCGGGGAGCTGTTTTTT. Protein: CASSLISTGELFF.

This clone was detected only once. This chain links TRBV29-1 with TRBJ2-3; D is possibly TRBD2 (5 bases). The CDR3 has 14 residues. CDR1 is SQVTM and CDR2 is ANQGSEA in the germline V gene. V lost 4 bases to trimming and J lost 6 bases, with 17 bases between them. In DNA, the CDR3 is TGCAGCGTTGGCCAGAGCGGTTTTCGGGATACGCAGTATTTT. It is translated as CSVGQSGFRDTQYF.